This TCR beta chain was profiled in a study of T-cell reconstitution after alpha-beta-depleted transplantation in children. This clonotype was observed a few times. This CDR3 region has 16 residues. Germline loops: CDR1 MGHRA, CDR2 YSYEKL. V was clipped by 4 bases and J by 3 bases, with 18 bases between them. TCRbeta library construction was performed incorporating unique molecular identifiers. TCRdb recomputed calls from the PCR reads with MiXCR, one row per CDR3 protein. This table holds around 380,000 distinct CDR3 sequences, 9.5% to 13% found once. This clonotype was sampled from a human donor who donated a stem cell graft to a child with acute myeloid leukemia. The input for sequencing was PBMCs from the stem cell graft donor, taken from the stem cell graft. The chain combines TRBV4-1 with TRBJ1-1; D may be TRBD1 (5 bases). The CDR3 coding sequence is TGCGCCAGCAGCCCACGGGGGAGTCCCGGAGACACTGAAGCTTTCTTT. Protein sequence: CASSPRGSPGDTEAFF.